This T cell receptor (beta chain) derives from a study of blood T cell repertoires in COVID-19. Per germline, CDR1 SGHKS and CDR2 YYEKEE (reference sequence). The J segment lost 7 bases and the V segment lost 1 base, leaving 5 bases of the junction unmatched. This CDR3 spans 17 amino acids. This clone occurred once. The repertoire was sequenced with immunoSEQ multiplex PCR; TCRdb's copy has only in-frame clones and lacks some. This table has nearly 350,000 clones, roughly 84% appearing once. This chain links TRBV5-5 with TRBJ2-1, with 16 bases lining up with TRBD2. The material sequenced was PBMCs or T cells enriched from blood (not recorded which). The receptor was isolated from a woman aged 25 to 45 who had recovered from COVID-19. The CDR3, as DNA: TGTGCCAGCAGCTTGCTGGGACTAGCGGGGGGGCTGAATGAGCAGTTCTTC. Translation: CASSLLGLAGGLNEQFF.